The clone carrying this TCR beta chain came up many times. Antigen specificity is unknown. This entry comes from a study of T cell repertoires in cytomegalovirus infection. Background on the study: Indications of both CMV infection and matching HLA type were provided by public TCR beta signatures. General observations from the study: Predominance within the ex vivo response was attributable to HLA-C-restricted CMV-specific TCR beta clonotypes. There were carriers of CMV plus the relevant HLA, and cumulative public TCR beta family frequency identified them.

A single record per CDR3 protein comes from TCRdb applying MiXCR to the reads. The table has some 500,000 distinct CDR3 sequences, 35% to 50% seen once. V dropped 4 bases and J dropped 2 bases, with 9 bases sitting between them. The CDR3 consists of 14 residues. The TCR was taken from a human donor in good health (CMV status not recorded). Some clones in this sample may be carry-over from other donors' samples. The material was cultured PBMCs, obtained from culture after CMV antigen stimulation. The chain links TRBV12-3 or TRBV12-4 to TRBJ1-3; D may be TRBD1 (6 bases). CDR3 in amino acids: CASSSRTAGNTIYF. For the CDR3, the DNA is TGTGCCAGCAGTTCGAGGACAGCTGGAAACACCATATATTTT.